Listed below are T cell receptor beta chains from one sample, sequenced in a study of blood T cell repertoires in COVID-19. Sequencing used immunoSEQ multiplex PCR; TCRdb keeps in-frame clones, though not all of them. The sample lists about 400,000 clones; approximately 91% were seen once. Sequencing was carried out using PBMCs or T cells enriched from blood (not recorded which). These receptors originate from a woman aged 40 to 50 with acute COVID-19. The CDR3 runs from the conserved cysteine through the conserved F or W. The D gene is left open where the match is weak. Clone size is stated in some rows and not others, as once, few, many or a class when expanded.

d_call j_call cdr3_length v_call clone_size cdr3_nt cdr3_aa
. TRBJ2-1 13 TRBV12-3/TRBV12-4 . TGTGCCAGCAGTTTGGGGGCGAAGAATGAGCAGTTCTTC CASSLGAKNEQFF
TRBD2 TRBJ2-7 14 TRBV6-5 . TGTGCCAGCACTAGACTAGCGGGGTCCTACGAGCAGTACTTC CASTRLAGSYEQYF
. TRBJ2-7 13 TRBV2 . TGTGCCAGCAGTGTTTACAGGAGCGACGAGCAGTACTTC CASSVYRSDEQYF
. TRBJ2-3 12 TRBV6-5 . TGTGCCACACCAGGGTATCCAGATACGCAGTATTTT CATPGYPDTQYF
TRBD1 TRBJ2-1 15 TRBV2 . TGTGCCAGCCACCGTGGGACAGGGTCAAACAATGAGCAGTTCTTC CASHRGTGSNNEQFF
. TRBJ2-7 16 TRBV7-9 once TGTGCCAGCAGCATTCTCGCCGGGACTTCTACCTACGAGCAGTACTTC CASSILAGTSTYEQYF
TRBD1 TRBJ1-2 14 TRBV2 . TGTGCCGGAGGGGACAGGGAGGATTTCTATGGCTACACCTTC CAGGDREDFYGYTF
. TRBJ2-5 13 TRBV15 . TGTGCCACCAGCAGAGGGGGAGTGGAGACCCAGTACTTC CATSRGGVETQYF
TRBD2 TRBJ2-7 16 TRBV5-4 medium-sized TGTGCCAGCAGCCCTCTTAGCGGGACGGACCCCTACGAGCAGTACTTC CASSPLSGTDPYEQYF
. TRBJ1-5 16 TRBV19 . TGTGCCAGTAGTTGGCAGGGTGGGTATAGCAATCAGCCCCAGCATTTT CASSWQGGYSNQPQHF
TRBD1 TRBJ2-3 15 TRBV10-1 . TGCGCCAGCAGTGAGTCAAGGGGGCACGCAGATACGCAGTATTTT CASSESRGHADTQYF
. TRBJ2-1 14 TRBV5-4 . TGTGCCAGCAGCTTGGGAGGCAAAAACAATGAGCAGTTCTTC CASSLGGKNNEQFF
. TRBJ2-1 13 TRBV6-5 . TGTGCCAGCAAACGGGACTTATACAATGAGCAGTTCTTC CASKRDLYNEQFF
TRBD1 TRBJ1-1 15 TRBV29-1 . TGCAGCGTTGGAAGGACAGGGGGAAAGGGAACTGAAGCTTTCTTT CSVGRTGGKGTEAFF
. TRBJ1-2 18 TRBV2 . TGTGCCAGCAGTGAAATTAGGGGGGGTGGCAGTCAGAACTATGGCTACACCTTC CASSEIRGGGSQNYGYTF
TRBD1 TRBJ1-1 15 TRBV2 . TGTGCCAGCAGTAAGACCGGGACAGGGCAAACTGAAGCTTTCTTT CASSKTGTGQTEAFF
. TRBJ1-1 14 TRBV6-5 . TGTGCCAGCAGTTATTTAAGCATGAACACTGAAGCTTTCTTT CASSYLSMNTEAFF
. TRBJ1-3 15 TRBV6-1 . TGTGCCAGCAGTGAACAGGATGACTCTGGAAACACCATATATTTT CASSEQDDSGNTIYF
. TRBJ1-5 14 TRBV6-5 . TGTGCCAGCAGAACCGACAGAAGAAATCAGCCCCAGCATTTT CASRTDRRNQPQHF
TRBD1 TRBJ1-1 13 TRBV29-1 . TGCAGCGTTGAAGGGGACAGGAACACTGAAGCTTTCTTT CSVEGDRNTEAFF
. TRBJ1-2 14 TRBV29-1 . TGCAGCGTTGAACACATGGCACCTAACTATGGCTACACCTTC CSVEHMAPNYGYTF
TRBD1 TRBJ2-7 15 TRBV5-6 . TGTGCCAGCAGGCGCACCGGGACAGGGATGTGGGAGCAGTACTTC CASRRTGTGMWEQYF
. TRBJ1-2 13 TRBV29-1 . TGCAGCGTTGTACGGACAGATCACTATGGCTACACCTTC CSVVRTDHYGYTF
. TRBJ2-7 14 TRBV27 few TGTGCCAGCCGACCCGGGACACGACTTTGGGAGCAGTACTTC CASRPGTRLWEQYF
. TRBJ2-4 17 TRBV5-8 . TGTGCCAGCAGCTTGGGGGCGGGGTCTTCTCTGAGGATGGTTCAGTACTTC CASSLGAGSSLRMVQYF
. TRBJ1-1 15 TRBV2 . TGTGCCAGCAGTCCTCACCATTGGGAGGGCACTGAAGCTTTCTTT CASSPHHWEGTEAFF
TRBD1 TRBJ2-7 17 TRBV9 few TGTGCCAGCAGCGCCGGGACAGGGACACCTCTCTCCTACGAGCAGTACTTC CASSAGTGTPLSYEQYF
. TRBJ1-1 16 TRBV19 once TGTGCCAGTAGTCATGGGAACCAGGGGTATGACACTGAAGCTTTCTTT CASSHGNQGYDTEAFF
. TRBJ2-2 15 TRBV2 . TGTGCCAGCACGGACAGAAGCGCGAACACCGGGGAGCTGTTTTTT CASTDRSANTGELFF
TRBD1 TRBJ1-6 15 TRBV6-4 . TGTGCCAGCAGCCCACAGGGACAGGGTTATTCACCCCTCCACTTT CASSPQGQGYSPLHF
TRBD1 TRBJ1-2 15 TRBV13 . TGTGCCAGCAGCTTCAACAGGGGCGAGAGCTATGGCTACACCTTC CASSFNRGESYGYTF
TRBD2 TRBJ2-7 15 TRBV3-1/TRBV3-2 . TGTGCCAGCAGCGAGAAGCGGGGGGCCACCTACGAGCAGTACTTC CASSEKRGATYEQYF
TRBD1 TRBJ1-2 14 TRBV25-1 . TGTGCCAGCGAGGCGTCGGGACAGGGGTTTGGCTACACCTTC CASEASGQGFGYTF
TRBD1 TRBJ2-7 15 TRBV6-5 once TGTGCCAGCAGGTATCCGGGACAGGGTTACCACGAGCAGTACTTC CASRYPGQGYHEQYF
. TRBJ2-7 14 TRBV2 few TGTGCCAGCAGTGGATATGGGGGCCGCTACGAGCAGTACTTC CASSGYGGRYEQYF
. TRBJ1-4 15 TRBV18 . TGTGCCAGCTCACTCCGGGACGGGAGTAATGAAAAACTGTTTTTT CASSLRDGSNEKLFF
. TRBJ1-3 16 TRBV9 once TGTGCCAGCAGCCGTAGTGTTCCAGGGAAGGGAAACACCATATATTTT CASSRSVPGKGNTIYF
. TRBJ1-2 13 TRBV3-1/TRBV3-2 . TGTGCCAGCAGCCAAGGGGCAGTCTATGGCTACACCTTC CASSQGAVYGYTF
. TRBJ2-3 14 TRBV6-5 . TGTGCCAGCAGGGACAGCGCATCAGATGTCGGGCAGTATTTT CASRDSASDVGQYF
. TRBJ1-6 13 TRBV6-1 . TGTGCCAGCAGTGAAGAGACACAGTATTCCCTCCACTTT CASSEETQYSLHF
. TRBJ2-3 16 TRBV14 . TGTGCCAGCAGCCCCCGAGGGGGGGGGAACACAGATACGCAGTATTTT CASSPRGGGNTDTQYF
. TRBJ1-1 15 TRBV4-2 once TGTGCCAGCAGCCAAGCTCGGGACATCGGCACTGAAGCTTTCTTT CASSQARDIGTEAFF
. TRBJ2-7 15 TRBV19 . TGTGCCAGTAGTATATCCGGGGAGCCCACGTGGGAGCAGTACTTC CASSISGEPTWEQYF
. TRBJ1-5 15 TRBV7-6 once TGTGCCAGCAGCTTAGAGGGGTCGAACGCAGGACCCCAGCATTTT CASSLEGSNAGPQHF
. TRBJ1-2 13 TRBV5-1 . TGCGCCAGCAGCTTGCCAGGGAACTATGGCTACACCTTC CASSLPGNYGYTF
TRBD1 TRBJ1-5 13 TRBV2 . TGTGCCAGCACAACAGGGGTTGGTCAGCCCCAGCATTTT CASTTGVGQPQHF
TRBD2 TRBJ2-1 14 TRBV11-2 . TGTGCCAGCAGCTTAGGGACTAGCGGGGGGCAGCAGTTCTTC CASSLGTSGGQQFF
. TRBJ1-1 14 TRBV7-9 . TGTGCCAGCAGCCGATGGGACACCAACACTGAAGCTTTCTTT CASSRWDTNTEAFF
. TRBJ2-6 14 TRBV6-1 . TGTGCCAGCAGTGAGGAGTCTGGGGCCAACGTCCTGACTTTC CASSEESGANVLTF
. TRBJ2-5 14 TRBV29-1 . TGCAGCGTTGAATGGGGGGGCGCGGGAGAGACCCAGTACTTC CSVEWGGAGETQYF
. TRBJ1-1 14 TRBV6-1 . TGTGCCAGCAGTGAAGTGGGGGGGGACTCTGAAGCTTTCTTT CASSEVGGDSEAFF